These 4 T cell receptor beta chains came from one sample sequenced in a study of blood T cell repertoires in COVID-19. Sequencing used immunoSEQ multiplex PCR; TCRdb keeps in-frame clones, though not all of them. The sample holds nearly 80,000 clones; more than 70% are singletons and the top ten take more than 5%. What was sequenced was peripheral blood. The receptors originated from a man aged 55 to 70 with active or convalescent COVID-19.

V gene TRBV19 combines with J gene TRBJ1-1, with TRBD1 matching over 12 bases. V shed 5 bases, J shed 7 bases, and the junction held 5 bases outside the gene matches. Germline V CDR1 and CDR2: LNHDA, SQIVND (reference sequence). This CDR3 is built from 14 residues. CDR3 DNA sequence: TGTGCCAGTAGTGGGGGACAGGGGGCTGTTGAAGCTTTCTTT. Encoded protein: CASSGGQGAVEAFF.

The J gene is TRBJ2-2, the V gene TRBV5-4; 9 nucleotides agree with TRBD2. Germline values: CDR1 SGHNT, CDR2 YYREEE (reference sequence). The V segment lost 5 bases and the J segment 5 bases; nucleotides outside the gene matches: 10. The CDR3 totals 16 residues. The CDR3 bases are TGTGCCAGCAGTCTTGCGGATAGCGGGGGAACCGGGGAGCTGTTTTTT. Protein: CASSLADSGGTGELFF.

The chain carries TRBV19 and TRBJ1-5, with TRBD1 identical over 9 bases. The trim removed 7 bases at V and 4 bases at J, leaving 5 bases unmatched. This CDR3 region has 14 residues. CDR1 is LNHDA, CDR2 SQIVND, per germline (reference sequence). CDR3 loop: CASTGTGSNQPQHF. The CDR3 DNA reads as TGTGCCAGTACCGGGACAGGGTCGAATCAGCCCCAGCATTTT. The variable domain in full, with the rest retrieved from reference TRBV19 and TRBJ1-5, is DGGITQSPKYLFRKEGQNVTLSCEQNLNHDAMYWYRQDPGQGLRLIYYSQIVNDFQKGDIAEGYSVSREKKESFPLTVTSAQKNPTAFYLCASTGTGSNQPQHFGDGTRLSIL.

The rearrangement joins TRBV7-9 to TRBJ2-7; 7 positions agree with TRBD1. The CDR3 spans 15 residues. V lost 5 bases to trimming and J lost 2 bases; unmatched junction nucleotides: 9. CDR1 SEHNR and CDR2 FQNEAQ come from the germline V gene (reference sequence). The CDR3 DNA follows: TGTGCCAGCAGCCCCATAGGGGGCTTAACCTACGAGCAGTACTTC. This sequence encodes CASSPIGGLTYEQYF.